Following are 30 T cell receptor beta chains from one sample sequenced in a study of a mutant IDH1 vaccine in newly diagnosed glioma. Time point defined: week 11, during vaccination. The study gave 300 ug of mutant IDH1 20-mer peptide per vaccine dose, with topical imiquimod. Sequenced by immunoSEQ multiplex PCR; TCRdb stores in-frame clones only, minus some. Of tens of thousands of clones in the sample, 75% to 90% were seen once. Their antigens remain unidentified. The sequences come from PBMCs, collected from a glioma patient whose treatment included an IDH1 peptide vaccine. All receptors come from a man aged 45 to 65 with glioma.

This clone was observed a handful of times. Since the CDR3 does not end with the conserved phenylalanine or tryptophan, this likely comes from a read error. It is unclear where the CDR3 begins or ends on the DNA, so no DNA is shown, and the CDR3 is as TCRdb lists it. The V and J genes are TRBV2 and TRBJ1-1; TRBD1 is the table's D call and was not checked against the DNA. The CDR3 is 9 residues long, counting both termini. In germline, CDR1 is SNHLY, CDR2 FYNNEI. The CDR3 loop is CASSWGTGI.

The DNA of the CDR3 is TGTGCCAGCAGTTCCGGTATGACGGCCCGTTCCTACGAGCAGTACTTC. Amino acid sequence: CASSSGMTARSYEQYF. The chain joins TRBV28 to TRBJ2-7, with unresolved D. V was pared by 4 bases and J by 1 base, with 17 bases between. The CDR3 is 16 amino acids. Germline CDR1 is MDHEN and CDR2 is SYDVKM.

V usage is TRBV27 and J usage is TRBJ2-1, with TRBD2 identical over 9 bases. Losses at the gene ends were 5 bases for V and 2 bases for J; bases not matched to a gene: 4. CDR3 length: 15 amino acids. Germline V CDR1 and CDR2: MNHEY, SMNVEV (reference sequence). In nucleotides, the CDR3 is TGTGCCAGCAGTCTAGCGGGACTTGCCTACAATGAGCAGTTCTTC. As protein: CASSLAGLAYNEQFF.

The V and J genes are TRBV9 and TRBJ2-2; a weak D match, TRBD1 (6 bases). V was trimmed by 3 bases and J by 2 bases, leaving 8 bases between them. CDR3 size: 14 residues. Per the germline V gene, CDR1 is SGDLS and CDR2 is YYNGEE. DNA for the CDR3: TGTGCCAGCAGCGGGACAGTCAACACCGGGGAGCTGTTTTTT. Encoded protein: CASSGTVNTGELFF.

The J gene is TRBJ2-3, the V gene TRBV7-9; 7 bases map to TRBD2. Germline V gene sequence: CDR1 SEHNR, CDR2 FQNEAQ (reference sequence). CDR3 length equals 15 residues. V gave up 7 bases and J gave up 2 bases; unmatched junction bases: 9. CDR3 amino acids: CASTLGGGFTDTQYF. The CDR3 region has the DNA TGTGCCAGCACCCTGGGCGGGGGATTCACAGATACGCAGTATTTT.

This chain connects TRBV5-4 to TRBJ2-5; TRBD2 aligns across 8 bases. This CDR3 is built from 15 residues. The junction had 8 bases not matched to a gene; V was cut back by 2 bases and J by 5 bases. Looked up from germline, CDR1 is SGHNT and CDR2 is YYREEE (reference sequence). The CDR3 DNA is TGTGCCAGCAGCTTTAGTAGCGGGGCCTCGGAGACCCAGTACTTC. Its translation: CASSFSSGASETQYF.

The V gene is TRBV4-1, the J gene TRBJ1-1, with D unclear. The germline V gene encodes CDR1 MGHRA and CDR2 YSYEKL. CDR3 length equals 15 residues. V lost 0 bases, J lost 11 bases, and 19 bases lay in between. The CDR3 DNA follows: TGCGCCAGCAGCCAAGATCAGTACAGCCTTTCCGGGGCTTTCTTT. Translated: CASSQDQYSLSGAFF.

This clone was observed a handful of times. The V and J genes are TRBV27 and TRBJ1-1, with a tentative D call TRBD1 (5 bases). V lost 6 bases and J lost 8, with 13 bases in between. CDR1 MNHEY and CDR2 SMNVEV come from the germline V gene (reference sequence). The CDR3 length is 12 residues. The CDR3 loop is CASRAGSTEAFF. CDR3 in DNA: TGTGCCAGCAGGGCAGGGTCCACCGAAGCTTTCTTT.

The chain couples TRBV10-3 to TRBJ2-2; no definite D call. Trimming removed 7 bases from V and 6 bases from J, with 6 bases in between. The CDR3 covers 11 residues. Germline values: CDR1 ENHRY, CDR2 SYGVKD. The CDR3 DNA is TGTGCCATCACCAGTTCCGGGGAGCTGTTTTTT. This translates into CAITSSGELFF.

This clone was picked up a small number of times. The V and J genes are TRBV7-8 and TRBJ2-3; D remains ambiguous. This CDR3 spans 16 amino acids. Trimming took 1 base from V and 1 from J, leaving 12 bases between them. From germline, CDR1 is SGHVS and CDR2 FQNEAQ. CDR3: CASSLVTAKGTDTQYF. The CDR3 coding sequence is TGTGCCAGCAGCTTAGTTACAGCCAAGGGCACAGATACGCAGTATTTT.

The chain carries TRBV27 and TRBJ1-1, with D possibly matching TRBD1 (5 bases). Trimming removed 5 bases at V and 1 base at J, with 11 bases between. This CDR3 has 14 amino acids. From germline, CDR1 is MNHEY and CDR2 SMNVEV (reference sequence). CDR3 nucleotide sequence: TGTGCCAGCAGTCAAGGGACGGCGAACACTGAAGCTTTCTTT. Translating it yields CASSQGTANTEAFF.

The rearrangement joins TRBV5-6 to TRBJ2-7, with 8 bases identical to TRBD1. This CDR3 spans 16 amino acids. V shed 3 bases and J 2 bases; nucleotides not matched to a gene: 10. Germline V gene lookup returns CDR1 SGHDT and CDR2 YYEEEE. The CDR3 nucleotides read TGTGCCAGCAGCTGGCTCAGGGGGCAGATCACCTACGAGCAGTACTTC. This translates into CASSWLRGQITYEQYF.

This rearrangement joins TRBV5-8 to TRBJ1-1; D is uncertain. The CDR3 extends over 13 amino acids. V was clipped by 4 bases and J by 11 bases, with 18 bases between them. Germline V lookup: CDR1 SGHTS, CDR2 YDEGEE. The DNA of the CDR3 is TGTGCCAGCAGCCGGAAGCAGTCGGGGATGGCTTTCTTT. It specifies CASSRKQSGMAFF. Looking up the rest from reference TRBV5-8 and TRBJ1-1 gives the full variable domain: EAGVTQSPTHLIKTRGQQATLRCSPISGHTSVYWYQQALGLGLQFLLWYDEGEERNRGNFPPRFSGRQFPNYSSELNVNALELEDSALYLCASSRKQSGMAFFGQGTRLTVV.

This chain uses TRBV19 with TRBJ1-1, with 8 bases that match TRBD1. This CDR3 is built from 14 residues. The V and J ends lost 3 bases and 6 bases, in that order; junction bases with no gene match: 6. Germline V gene lookup returns CDR1 LNHDA and CDR2 SQIVND (reference sequence). In nucleotides, the CDR3 is TGTGCCAGTAGTATGGGCAGACAGGGGCCTGAAGCTTTCTTT. Amino acid sequence: CASSMGRQGPEAFF.

The chain joins TRBV27 to TRBJ1-1; D not resolved. Germline values: CDR1 MNHEY, CDR2 SMNVEV (reference sequence). The CDR3 loop spans 14 amino acids. Trimming took 0 bases from V and 7 from J, leaving 12 bases between them. The CDR3 is CASSLSGGRLEAFF. The DNA of the CDR3 is TGTGCCAGCAGTTTATCGGGCGGGCGACTTGAAGCTTTCTTT.

The chain has TRBV14 and TRBJ2-1; D possibly corresponds to TRBD2 (7 bases). Germline V gene lookup returns CDR1 SGHDN and CDR2 FVKESK. CDR3 length equals 14 residues. Trimming took off 5 bases at V and 3 bases at J, with 11 bases between the two ends. CDR3 bases: TGTGCCAGCAGCTTAGGGGGGGACTACAATGAGCAGTTCTTC. Amino acid sequence: CASSLGGDYNEQFF.

CDR3: CASSPNLHRSSLAEAFF. The CDR3 bases are TGTGCCAGCTCACCGAATCTCCACCGAAGCAGTCTCGCTGAAGCTTTCTTT. The J gene is TRBJ1-1, the V gene TRBV18; D is unclear. CDR1 KGHSH and CDR2 LQKENI come from the germline V gene. V was cut by 3 bases and J by 6 bases, with 23 bases left in between. The CDR3 has 17 residues.

The chain links TRBV6-6 to TRBJ2-5; TRBD2 aligns across 14 bases. The CDR3 is made up of 16 amino acids. With V trimmed by 7 bases and J by 5 bases, 9 bases remained unmatched. Germline CDR1 reads MNHNY; CDR2 reads SVGAGI (reference sequence). This chain's CDR3 is CASIETSGGARETQYF. In DNA, the CDR3 is TGTGCCAGCATAGAGACTAGCGGGGGGGCCAGGGAGACCCAGTACTTC.

This chain links TRBV5-1 with TRBJ2-3; 7 nucleotides align to TRBD1. J gave up 3 bases and V 3 bases, and 7 bases lay outside the gene matches. Germline loops: CDR1 SGHRS, CDR2 YFSETQ. This CDR3 region has 15 residues. This CDR3 reads CASSWTGQKTDTQYF. Here the CDR3 DNA reads TGCGCCAGCAGCTGGACGGGACAGAAAACAGATACGCAGTATTTT.

The chain recombines TRBV5-4 with TRBJ1-3; no clear D gene. The V end lost 0 bases, the J end lost 4 bases, and 17 bases lay between the germline ends. This CDR3 spans 17 amino acids. Per the germline V gene, CDR1 is SGHNT and CDR2 is YYREEE (reference sequence). CDR3 region: CASSLASTATSGNTIYF. The CDR3 region has the DNA TGTGCCAGCAGCTTGGCTTCTACAGCCACCTCGGGAAACACCATATATTTT.

J is TRBJ1-3 and V is TRBV5-4; D unclear. This CDR3 is built from 13 residues. Germline values: CDR1 SGHNT, CDR2 YYREEE (reference sequence). Trimming pared 4 bases from V and 1 base from J, leaving 6 bases between. This CDR3 is CASSPESGNTIYF. The CDR3 region has the DNA TGTGCCAGCAGCCCAGAGTCTGGAAACACCATATATTTT.

Comment on this clone: Germline is not matched at one junction end, which may reflect a read error. V and J are TRBV13 and TRBJ1-5, with TRBD1 matching 8 bases. CDR1 is PRHDT, CDR2 FYEKMQ, per germline (reference sequence). The CDR3 sequence is 14 residues long. The CDR3 DNA is TGTGCCAGCAGCATAGGACAGGGAGGCCAGCCCCAGCATTTT. It specifies CASSIGQGGQPQHF.

V usage is TRBV15 and J usage is TRBJ2-7; D not resolved. The V and J ends lost 4 bases and 2 bases respectively, with 9 bases between them. The CDR3 is 13 amino acids. CDR1 and CDR2 from the germline V gene are LNHNV and YYDKDF (reference sequence). CDR3 protein: CATSIGYTYEQYF. The CDR3 DNA reads as TGTGCCACCAGCATAGGGTACACCTACGAGCAGTACTTC.

J is TRBJ2-7 and V is TRBV5-4; TRBD1 agrees at 9 bases. The CDR3 contains 14 residues. Germline assignment: CDR1 SGHNT and CDR2 YYREEE (reference sequence). V lost 5 bases, J lost 0 bases, and 3 bases stayed unmatched. CDR3 bases: TGTGCCAGCAGTCCGGGACAGGGCTCCTACGAGCAGTACTTC. Translated, it gives CASSPGQGSYEQYF.

The V call is TRBV11-2, the J call TRBJ2-1, with 13 positions matching TRBD2. CDR3 length equals 15 residues. Looked up from germline, CDR1 is SGHAT and CDR2 is FQNNGV. The ends lost 4 bases at V and 8 bases at J; junction bases unmatched: 5. The CDR3 coding sequence is TGTGCCAGCAGCTCACAACTAGCGGGAGGGGATGAGCAGTTCTTC. It is translated as CASSSQLAGGDEQFF.

This clone was seen more than once but under ten times. The chain uses TRBV7-9 and TRBJ2-1; D is undetermined. The germline V and J ends were trimmed by 5 bases and 8 bases, with 7 bases remaining between them. Germline CDR1 is SEHNR and CDR2 is FQNEAQ (reference sequence). The CDR3 consists of 11 residues. The CDR3 region is CASSPWDEQFF. Here the CDR3 DNA reads TGTGCCAGCAGCCCCTGGGATGAGCAGTTCTTC.

In its sample, this clone was seen once. This chain connects TRBV5-8 to TRBJ2-7; 11 bases align to TRBD1. This CDR3 is 15 amino acids long. V dropped 4 bases and J dropped 3; count of bases not matched to a gene: 6. Germline CDR1 reads SGHTS; CDR2 reads YDEGEE. DNA of the CDR3: TGTGCCAGCAGCAAACCCGGGACAGGGGGCTACGAGCAGTACTTC. It encodes CASSKPGTGGYEQYF.

Only one count was recorded for this clone. The CDR3 spells CSVSMGASNQPQHF. The CDR3 region has the DNA TGCAGCGTTAGTATGGGGGCTAGCAATCAGCCCCAGCATTTT. The chain combines TRBV29-1 with TRBJ1-5; the D gene is possibly TRBD1 (6 bases). V was trimmed by 5 bases and J by 0 bases, leaving 11 bases between them. The germline gives CDR1 SQVTM, CDR2 ANQGSEA. This CDR3 is 14 amino acids long.

The chain has TRBV27 and TRBJ2-3; D possibly matches TRBD1 or TRBD2 (5 bases each). V shed 7 bases and J shed 9 bases, with 14 bases lying between them. This CDR3 is 12 amino acids long. Germline values: CDR1 MNHEY, CDR2 SMNVEV (reference sequence). The CDR3 here is CASIGASETQYF. For the CDR3, the DNA is TGTGCCAGCATCGGGGCAAGTGAAACGCAGTATTTT.

J is TRBJ2-7 and V is TRBV5-1; D may be TRBD1 (6 bases). The CDR3 is 16 residues long. V was shortened by 4 bases and J by 3 bases, with 20 bases between the two germline ends. CDR1 and CDR2 (germline): SGHRS, YFSETQ. DNA for the CDR3: TGCGCCAGCAGCCAGAGGGAGCAGGGGCCCCACTACGAGCAGTACTTC. It specifies CASSQREQGPHYEQYF.